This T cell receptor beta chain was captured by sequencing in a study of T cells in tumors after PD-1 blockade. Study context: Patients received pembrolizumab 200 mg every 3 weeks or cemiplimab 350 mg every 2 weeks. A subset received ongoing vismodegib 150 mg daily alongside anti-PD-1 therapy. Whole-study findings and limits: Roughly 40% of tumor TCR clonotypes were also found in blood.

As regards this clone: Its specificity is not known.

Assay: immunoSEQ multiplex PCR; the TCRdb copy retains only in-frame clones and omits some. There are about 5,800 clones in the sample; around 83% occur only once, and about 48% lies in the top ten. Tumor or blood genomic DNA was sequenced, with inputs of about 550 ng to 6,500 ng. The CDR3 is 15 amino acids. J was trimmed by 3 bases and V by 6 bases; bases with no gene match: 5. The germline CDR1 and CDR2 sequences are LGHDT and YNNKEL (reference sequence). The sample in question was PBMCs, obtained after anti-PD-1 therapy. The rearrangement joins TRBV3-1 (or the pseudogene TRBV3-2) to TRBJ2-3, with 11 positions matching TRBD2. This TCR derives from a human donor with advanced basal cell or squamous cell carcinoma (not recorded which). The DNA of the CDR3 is TGTGCCAGCAGTAGACTAGCGGGGCGGACAGATACGCAGTATTTT. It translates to CASSRLAGRTDTQYF.